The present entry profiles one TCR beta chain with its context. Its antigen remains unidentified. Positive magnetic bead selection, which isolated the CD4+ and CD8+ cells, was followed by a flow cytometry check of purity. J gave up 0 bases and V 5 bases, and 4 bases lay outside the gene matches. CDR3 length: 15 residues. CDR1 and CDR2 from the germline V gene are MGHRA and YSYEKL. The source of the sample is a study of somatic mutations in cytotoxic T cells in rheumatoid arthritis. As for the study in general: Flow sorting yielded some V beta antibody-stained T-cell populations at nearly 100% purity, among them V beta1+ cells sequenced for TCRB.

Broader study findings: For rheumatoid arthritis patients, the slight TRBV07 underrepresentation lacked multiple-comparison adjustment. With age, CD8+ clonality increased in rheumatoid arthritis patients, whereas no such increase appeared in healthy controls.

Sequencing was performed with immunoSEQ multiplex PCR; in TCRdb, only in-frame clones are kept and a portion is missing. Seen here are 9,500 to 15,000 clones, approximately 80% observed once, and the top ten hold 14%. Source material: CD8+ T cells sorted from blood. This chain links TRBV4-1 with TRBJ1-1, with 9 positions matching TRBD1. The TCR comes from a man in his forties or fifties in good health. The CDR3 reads CASSSRTGVNTEAFF. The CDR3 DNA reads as TGCGCCAGCAGCAGCCGGACAGGGGTGAACACTGAAGCTTTCTTT.